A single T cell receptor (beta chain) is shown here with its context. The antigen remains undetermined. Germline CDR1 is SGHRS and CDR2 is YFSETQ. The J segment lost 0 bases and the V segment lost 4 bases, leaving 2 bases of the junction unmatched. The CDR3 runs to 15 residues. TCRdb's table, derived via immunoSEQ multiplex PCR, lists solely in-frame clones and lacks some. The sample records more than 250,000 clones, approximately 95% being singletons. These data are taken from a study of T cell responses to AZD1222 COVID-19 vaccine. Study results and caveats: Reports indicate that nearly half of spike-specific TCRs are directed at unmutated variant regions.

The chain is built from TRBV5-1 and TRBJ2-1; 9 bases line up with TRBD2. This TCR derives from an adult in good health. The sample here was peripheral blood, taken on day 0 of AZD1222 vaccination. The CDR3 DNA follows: TGCGCCAGCAGCCTTAGCGGGAGCTCCTACAATGAGCAGTTCTTC. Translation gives CASSLSGSSYNEQFF.